These T cell receptor beta chains were read from a single sample in a study of T cell responses to AZD1222 COVID-19 vaccine. Sequencing was performed with immunoSEQ multiplex PCR; in TCRdb, only in-frame clones are kept and a portion is missing. The sample lists about 130,000 clones, approximately 93% occurring once. Specimen: peripheral blood, collected on day 0 of AZD1222 vaccination. The receptor set was obtained from an adult in good health. Each CDR3 is given without its conserved first and last residue. Each record gives: D gene, clone size, V gene, CDR3 protein. D genes are given only for firm matches. Some rows mark clone size as missing; the rest say once, few, many or name a class of expanded clone.

D gene: -; clone size: -; V gene: TRBV4-1; CDR3 protein: ASSQDPVSYEQY
D gene: -; clone size: -; V gene: TRBV19; CDR3 protein: ASSIRGVGDTQY
D gene: -; clone size: -; V gene: TRBV7-6; CDR3 protein: ASSLAVTGAAKNIQY
D gene: -; clone size: -; V gene: TRBV21-1; CDR3 protein: ASEGDRRNTEAF
D gene: TRBD1; clone size: -; V gene: TRBV19; CDR3 protein: ARYRDSNYGYT
D gene: -; clone size: -; V gene: TRBV2; CDR3 protein: ASSPLSGQETQY
D gene: TRBD1; clone size: -; V gene: TRBV7-2; CDR3 protein: ASSLVGLRTGNNQPQH
D gene: TRBD2; clone size: -; V gene: TRBV6-1; CDR3 protein: ASSELAGGTHNEQF
D gene: -; clone size: -; V gene: TRBV11-2; CDR3 protein: ASSFFGRPNTGELF
D gene: TRBD1; clone size: -; V gene: TRBV28; CDR3 protein: ASNVPGQGYNSPLH
D gene: -; clone size: -; V gene: TRBV5-1; CDR3 protein: ASSLGRDYSPLH
D gene: -; clone size: -; V gene: TRBV28; CDR3 protein: ASIRIRGGYGYT
D gene: TRBD2; clone size: -; V gene: TRBV5-6; CDR3 protein: ASRLTSGRAGDTQY
D gene: -; clone size: -; V gene: TRBV5-5; CDR3 protein: ASSLLGGNQPQH
D gene: TRBD1; clone size: -; V gene: TRBV5-1; CDR3 protein: ASSSEQGKSTEAF
D gene: TRBD2; clone size: -; V gene: TRBV28; CDR3 protein: ASNNYSGRSGHEQF
D gene: -; clone size: -; V gene: TRBV28; CDR3 protein: ASSFRGGYNEQF
D gene: -; clone size: -; V gene: TRBV5-1; CDR3 protein: ASSLRRQGSSYT
D gene: -; clone size: -; V gene: TRBV5-4; CDR3 protein: ASSSGVSSQETQY
D gene: TRBD2; clone size: once; V gene: TRBV28; CDR3 protein: ASSLAPSGTYEQY
D gene: TRBD1; clone size: -; V gene: TRBV29-1; CDR3 protein: SVEGTGGYEQY
D gene: TRBD1; clone size: -; V gene: TRBV7-2; CDR3 protein: ASSLSPGTGYEKLF
D gene: -; clone size: -; V gene: TRBV7-2; CDR3 protein: ASSLDGGPKH
D gene: -; clone size: -; V gene: TRBV6-5; CDR3 protein: ASSPSSGGYNEQF
D gene: TRBD1; clone size: -; V gene: TRBV5-1; CDR3 protein: ASSLDLQGPLSTDTQY
D gene: -; clone size: -; V gene: TRBV30; CDR3 protein: AWTDGMNTEAF
D gene: -; clone size: once; V gene: TRBV7-2; CDR3 protein: ASSPGHLTDTQY
D gene: -; clone size: -; V gene: TRBV7-7; CDR3 protein: ASSHLTRALETQY
D gene: TRBD2; clone size: -; V gene: TRBV28; CDR3 protein: ASRTSGGTQY
D gene: -; clone size: -; V gene: TRBV7-8; CDR3 protein: ASSHGTVNTEAF
D gene: TRBD1; clone size: -; V gene: TRBV6-6; CDR3 protein: ASSPFGQGGDRLNQPQH
D gene: -; clone size: -; V gene: TRBV5-1; CDR3 protein: ASSLRGGHGYT
D gene: -; clone size: -; V gene: TRBV28; CDR3 protein: ASATGGGVASYNEQF
D gene: TRBD2; clone size: -; V gene: TRBV20-1; CDR3 protein: SASTSGTYEQY
D gene: -; clone size: -; V gene: TRBV12-3/TRBV12-4; CDR3 protein: ASTKGTKPPLH
D gene: TRBD1; clone size: -; V gene: TRBV18; CDR3 protein: ASSQGTQTGLGQPQH
D gene: -; clone size: -; V gene: TRBV16; CDR3 protein: ASSQSGALYGYT
D gene: -; clone size: -; V gene: TRBV11-3; CDR3 protein: ASSLERVGGANVLT
D gene: TRBD2; clone size: -; V gene: TRBV29-1; CDR3 protein: SVEVGRGRASEQY
D gene: TRBD1; clone size: once; V gene: TRBV5-8; CDR3 protein: ASRTLGQANTGELF
D gene: TRBD1; clone size: -; V gene: TRBV6-6; CDR3 protein: ASKPGQAWDTQY
D gene: -; clone size: -; V gene: TRBV27; CDR3 protein: ASSLWGVSYNEQF
D gene: -; clone size: -; V gene: TRBV7-8; CDR3 protein: ASSLEPGLEAF